A single sample is the source of the 21 T cell receptor beta chains below, sequenced in a study of chemoradiotherapy in HPV16-positive cancers. Assay used: immunoSEQ multiplex PCR; TCRdb lists only in-frame clones, some missing. Among about 14,000 clones listed, roughly 87% were seen once. The sequencing used tumor tissue, collected from a patient who underwent chemoradiotherapy. The receptors shown here come from a human donor with HPV-associated anogenital cancer.

The V and J genes are TRBV11-3 and TRBJ1-1; D uncertain. Germline CDR1 SGHNT, CDR2 YENEEA. CDR3 size: 15 residues. Trimming stripped 5 bases from V and 4 bases from J, with 17 bases between. The CDR3 nucleotides are TGTGCCAGCAGCCCACGGCCCTCAAGCGGCACTGAAGCTTTCTTT. This encodes CASSPRPSSGTEAFF.

The genes are TRBV5-5 and TRBJ2-5; D unresolved. The CDR3 length is 15 residues. Germline V gene sequence: CDR1 SGHKS, CDR2 YYEKEE (reference sequence). With 0 bases removed from V and 4 bases from J, the gap between germline ends came to 13 bases. The CDR3 sequence is CASSLGFSVLETQYF. For the CDR3, the DNA is TGTGCCAGCAGCTTGGGATTTAGTGTTTTAGAGACCCAGTACTTC. The entire variable domain, with the rest obtained from reference TRBV5-5 and TRBJ2-5, is as follows: DAGVTQSPTHLIKTRGQQVTLRCSPISGHKSVSWYQQVLGQGPQFIFQYYEKEERGRGNFPDRFSARQFPNYSSELNVNALLLGDSALYLCASSLGFSVLETQYFGPGTRLLVL.

V gene TRBV30 combines with J gene TRBJ2-1, with 8 nucleotides matching TRBD2. Germline V gene data show CDR1 as GTSNPN and CDR2 as SVGIG (reference sequence). V trimming: 7 bases; J trimming: 4 bases; junction bases outside the gene matches: 18. The CDR3 covers 17 residues. CDR3 sequence reads: CAYTPAGDPLHYNEQFF. As DNA, the CDR3 is TGTGCCTACACACCAGCGGGAGACCCACTTCATTACAATGAGCAGTTCTTC.

The CDR3 region has the DNA TGCGCCAGCAGCTTGGGACTAGTCTCCAATGAGCAGTTCTTC. Amino acid sequence: CASSLGLVSNEQFF. The chain uses TRBV5-1 and TRBJ2-1; TRBD2 might be the D (6 bases). Per the germline V gene, CDR1 is SGHRS and CDR2 is YFSETQ. Trimming took 0 bases from V and 6 from J, leaving 10 bases between them. This CDR3 has 14 amino acids.

The chain's CDR3 is CSARAGRELFF. CDR3 bases: TGCAGTGCTAGAGCGGGCCGGGAGCTGTTTTTT. This rearrangement joins TRBV20-1 to TRBJ2-2; D gene ambiguous. V lost 1 base and J 9 bases, leaving 6 bases between the germline ends. There are 11 residues in the CDR3. Germline values: CDR1 DFQATT, CDR2 SNEGSKA (reference sequence).

The chain links TRBV25-1 to TRBJ2-5; D is undetermined. The CDR3 has 15 amino acids. Germline-derived CDR1 and CDR2 are MGHDK and SYGVNS. V was clipped by 3 bases and J by 5 bases, with 16 bases between them. The CDR3 DNA follows: TGTGCCAGCAGTGAGCCCCATGGGCTATCGGAGACCCAGTACTTC. Amino acids: CASSEPHGLSETQYF.

This chain joins TRBV10-3 and TRBJ1-2; D call uncertain. The CDR3 length is 14 residues. Deletions cut 7 bases from V and 3 bases from J, with 15 bases between. Germline V gene data show CDR1 as ENHRY and CDR2 as SYGVKD. CDR3 sequence reads: CAITDRGPDYGYTF. The CDR3 DNA reads as TGTGCCATCACCGACCGAGGGCCGGACTATGGCTACACCTTC.

V usage is TRBV10-3 and J usage is TRBJ1-1; D perhaps matches TRBD1 (5 bases). This CDR3 has 13 amino acids. Trimming stripped 10 bases from V and 8 bases from J, with 20 bases between. Germline V gene data show CDR1 as ENHRY and CDR2 as SYGVKD. The DNA of the CDR3 is TGTGCCACCGAGACAGCTTTAGGCCGCGAAGCTTTCTTT. Translated: CATETALGREAFF.

The J gene is TRBJ2-7, the V gene TRBV23-1; D perhaps matches TRBD1 (5 bases). TRBV23-1 is placed among ORFs of uncertain function. The V end lost 0 bases, the J end lost 2 bases, and 14 bases lay between the germline ends. CDR3 size: 16 residues. CDR3 bases: TGCGCCAGCAGTCAATCCGGAGTAGGGGCTCCCTACGAGCAGTACTTC. Translating gives CASSQSGVGAPYEQYF.

The gene calls are TRBV10-3 and TRBJ1-2; no clear D. CDR1 and CDR2 from the germline V gene are ENHRY and SYGVKD. Trimming removed 7 bases from V and 5 bases from J, with 17 bases in between. CDR3 length: 14 amino acids. The CDR3 DNA is TGTGCCATCACGGGCCGGAACAATGGGTATGGCTACACCTTC. It codes for CAITGRNNGYGYTF.

The chain joins TRBV6-4 to TRBJ2-1; 7 bases are a match to TRBD2. The CDR3 loop spans 15 amino acids. Germline V lookup: CDR1 MRHNA, CDR2 SNTAGT. V trimming: 2 bases; J trimming: 8 bases; junction bases outside the gene matches: 9. The CDR3 sequence is CASSDGSAGRDEQFF. In nucleotides, the CDR3 is TGTGCCAGCAGTGACGGCTCAGCGGGAAGGGATGAGCAGTTCTTC.

The chain carries TRBV6-1 and TRBJ1-5; no clear D gene. The CDR3 spans 15 residues. V was shortened by 2 bases and J by 0 bases, with 8 bases between the two germline ends. Germline V gene sequence: CDR1 MNHNS, CDR2 SASEGT. The CDR3: CASSEFGYSNQPQHF. The DNA of the CDR3 is TGTGCCAGCAGTGAATTTGGGTATAGCAATCAGCCCCAGCATTTT.

V usage is TRBV6-1 and J usage is TRBJ1-1, with TRBD1 matching 9 bases. CDR3 length: 14 residues. Germline assignment: CDR1 MNHNS and CDR2 SASEGT. V shed 8 bases, J shed 4 bases, and the junction held 8 bases outside the gene matches. The CDR3 spells CASRVGTGITEAFF. The CDR3 DNA reads as TGTGCCAGCCGGGTCGGGACAGGGATCACTGAAGCTTTCTTT.

This chain connects TRBV19 to TRBJ2-1; D remains ambiguous. This CDR3 has 15 amino acids. V shed 0 bases and J shed 4 bases, with 10 bases lying between them. From germline, CDR1 is LNHDA and CDR2 SQIVND (reference sequence). The CDR3 spells CASSIDPVLYNEQFF. The CDR3 nucleotides are TGTGCCAGTAGTATAGATCCGGTGCTGTACAATGAGCAGTTCTTC.

This clone is a singleton in its sample. The chain joins TRBV5-6 to TRBJ2-7; D gene ambiguous. Trimming pared 4 bases from V and 4 bases from J, leaving 6 bases between. The germline gives CDR1 SGHDT, CDR2 YYEEEE. The CDR3 spans 11 residues. As DNA, the CDR3 is TGTGCCAGCAGCCTCGGTTACGAGCAGTACTTC. It specifies CASSLGYEQYF.

V usage is TRBV5-1 and J usage is TRBJ2-2, with 13 bases lining up with TRBD2. V lost 4 bases to trimming and J lost 6 bases; unmatched junction nucleotides: 6. Germline V gene data show CDR1 as SGHRS and CDR2 as YFSETQ. The CDR3 runs 16 residues. CDR3 coding DNA: TGCGCCAGCAGCGCCCGACTAGCGGGAGGTCCCGGGGAGCTGTTTTTT. Amino acids: CASSARLAGGPGELFF.

This chain connects TRBV4-1 to TRBJ2-5; the match to TRBD1 covers 8 bases. V shed 3 bases, J shed 4 bases, and the junction held 4 bases outside the gene matches. The CDR3 sequence is 14 residues long. Looked up from germline, CDR1 is MGHRA and CDR2 is YSYEKL. CDR3 amino acids: CASSQGQERETQYF. The CDR3 DNA reads as TGCGCCAGCAGCCAGGGACAGGAGAGAGAGACCCAGTACTTC.

The chain has TRBV7-2 and TRBJ2-5, with unresolved D. Germline V CDR1 and CDR2: SGHTA, FQGNSA. Trimming took off 3 bases at V and 0 bases at J, with 5 bases between the two ends. The CDR3 runs 13 residues. CDR3 sequence reads: CASSLWHQETQYF. The CDR3 DNA sequence: TGTGCCAGCAGCTTGTGGCACCAAGAGACCCAGTACTTC.

The chain is built from TRBV7-7 and TRBJ2-2; TRBD2 matches 10 bases. This CDR3 contains 18 residues. CDR1 and CDR2 from the germline V gene are SSHAT and FNYEAQ (reference sequence). CDR3 nucleotide sequence: TGTGCTAGCGGCAGAAGTCCGAGCGGGAGGGTTGGGACCGGGGAGCTGTTTTTT. As protein: CASGRSPSGRVGTGELFF.

This clone came up a few times. The chain uses TRBV5-6 and TRBJ2-5, with D possibly matching TRBD1 (7 bases). CDR1 and CDR2 (germline): SGHDT, YYEEEE. V was cut by 4 bases and J by 4 bases, with 11 bases left in between. The CDR3 loop spans 13 amino acids. CDR3 sequence: CASSPGGRETQYF. DNA for the CDR3: TGTGCCAGCAGCCCAGGGGGGCGAGAGACCCAGTACTTC. Full variable domain (remainder filled in from reference TRBV5-6 and TRBJ2-5): DAGVTQSPTHLIKTRGQQVTLRCSPKSGHDTVSWYQQALGQGPQFIFQYYEEEERQRGNFPDRFSGHQFPNYSSELNVNALLLGDSALYLCASSPGGRETQYFGPGTRLLVL.

The chain combines TRBV9 with TRBJ2-2, with 11 bases aligning to TRBD2. The CDR3 runs to 15 residues. The trim removed 3 bases at V and 7 bases at J, leaving 5 bases unmatched. Germline V gene lookup returns CDR1 SGDLS and CDR2 YYNGEE. The CDR3 spells CASSELAGAHGELFF. CDR3 in DNA: TGTGCCAGCAGCGAACTAGCGGGAGCGCACGGGGAGCTGTTTTTT.